A single T cell receptor beta chain is shown here with its context. This entry is derived from a study of control samples from healthy donors and cancer patients. Sequenced by immunoSEQ multiplex PCR; TCRdb stores in-frame clones only, minus some. The table has roughly 170,000 clones, approximately 86% seen once. In germline, CDR1 is SQVTM, CDR2 ANQGSEA. The trim removed 2 bases at V and 7 bases at J, leaving 7 bases unmatched. CDR3 size: 13 residues. This clonotype originated in a woman aged 25 to 39 in good health. The chain carries TRBV29-1 and TRBJ2-5; 7 bases are shared with TRBD1. Sample: blood. CDR3 sequence reads: CSVERDSLTTQYF. The CDR3, as DNA: TGCAGCGTTGAACGGGACAGTCTAACGACCCAGTACTTC.